The 29 T cell receptor beta chains below were found in one sample sequenced in a study of blood T cells in healthy people across ages. A sample-barcoded 5' primer and a J-beta primer mix were used in a second PCR of roughly 7 to 11 cycles. TCRdb fed the 5' RACE reads into MiXCR, producing one record per CDR3 protein. The table lists 380,000 or so distinct CDR3 sequences, roughly half of them singletons, with under 65% in the top ten. Sample: blood. These receptors all stem from a man aged 55 to 69 in good health.

The chain has TRBV21-1 and TRBJ2-3; TRBD2 is the table's D call and was not checked against the DNA. TRBV21-1 is a recognized pseudogene. This CDR3 comprises 17 residues. CDR3 region: CASSQGGLAGRTDTQYF. CDR3 nucleotides: TGTGCCAGCAGCCAAGGTGGACTAGCGGGACGTACAGATACGCAGTATTTT.

The chain carries TRBV10-3 and TRBJ2-7; 11 bases agree with TRBD2. Germline loops: CDR1 ENHRY, CDR2 SYGVKD. V was pared by 8 bases and J by 3 bases, with 9 bases of the junction left unmatched. This CDR3 spans 15 amino acids. This CDR3 reads CAIPVGGLADYEQYF. DNA of the CDR3: TGTGCCATCCCCGTGGGGGGACTAGCGGACTACGAGCAGTACTTC.

This clonotype occurred many times. V usage is TRBV12-3 or TRBV12-4 and J usage is TRBJ2-6; D call uncertain. The CDR3 is 14 residues long. Trimming stripped 3 bases from V and 7 bases from J, with 10 bases between. The CDR3 region has the DNA TGTGCCAGCAGTTTCAGTGGTGGAGCCAACGTCCTGACTTTC. It is translated as CASSFSGGANVLTF.

Only one count was recorded for this clonotype. The CDR3 region has the DNA TGTGCCAGCAGGTCCAGGGACCGACAAGAGACCCAGTACTTC. This sequence encodes CASRSRDRQETQYF. The chain uses TRBV5-4 and TRBJ2-5; the D call may be TRBD1 or TRBD2 (5 bases each). Germline V gives CDR1 SGHNT, CDR2 YYREEE (reference sequence). The CDR3 is made up of 14 amino acids. The V end was cut by 5 bases, the J end by 2 bases, with 13 bases between.

The rearrangement uses TRBV11-2 and TRBJ2-1, with D perhaps being TRBD1 or TRBD2 (5 bases each). The end of the DNA fits TRBJ2-7 better, so the J call may be wrong. The CDR3 is 13 residues long. Germline CDR1 reads SGHAT; CDR2 reads FQNNGV. DNA for the CDR3: TGTGCCAGCAGCGTTTGGGGGTCGGGCGAGCAGTACTTC. Translating gives CASSVWGSGEQYF.

In this sample, this clonotype turned up many times. The chain is built from TRBV6-6 and TRBJ2-3, with D possibly TRBD1 on 6 matching bases. Trimming pared 6 bases from V and 8 bases from J, leaving 18 bases between. Per the germline V gene, CDR1 is MNHNY and CDR2 is SVGAGI (reference sequence). This CDR3 spans 14 amino acids. The CDR3 reads CASRGRGTTGTQYF. CDR3 sequence (DNA): TGTGCCAGCAGAGGTAGGGGGACCACGGGTACGCAGTATTTT.

This clonotype has ten or more counts. A clone one base away is much larger, so this may be a read error. The J gene is TRBJ2-7, the V gene TRBV11-1; D unclear. Between the trimmed V and J ends, which lost 3 bases and 5 bases, there was a span of 17 bases. Germline assignment: CDR1 SGHAT and CDR2 FQDESV (reference sequence). The CDR3 consists of 15 residues. Here the CDR3 reads CASSLVEGSLNEQYF. The DNA of the CDR3 is TGTGCCAGCAGCTTGGTTGAAGGTTCCCTCAACGAGCAGTACTTC.

J is TRBJ1-2 and V is TRBV9; 7 bases are a match to TRBD1. V lost 3 bases and J lost 4; bases outside the gene matches: 6. This CDR3 region has 14 residues. Looked up from germline, CDR1 is SGDLS and CDR2 is YYNGEE. The CDR3 spells CASSGDSTVYGYTF. CDR3 bases: TGTGCCAGCAGCGGGGACAGTACCGTCTATGGCTACACCTTC.

This clonotype was seen a handful of times. The chain is built from TRBV29-1 and TRBJ2-5, with 12 bases fitting TRBD2. The J call may not be correct, given that the DNA end is closer to TRBJ2-7. CDR3 length equals 14 residues. Germline V lookup: CDR1 SQVTM, CDR2 ANQGSEA. The CDR3 DNA reads as TGCAGCGCCGCCGATCCACTAGCGGGAGGCGAGCAGTACTTC. Protein sequence: CSAADPLAGGEQYF.

V is TRBV9 and J is TRBJ2-1; TRBD2 agrees at 9 bases. From germline, CDR1 is SGDLS and CDR2 YYNGEE. J was trimmed by 12 bases and V by 0 bases; bases with no gene match: 16. The CDR3 covers 17 residues. The CDR3 DNA follows: TGTGCCAGCAGCGTAGGGGGACTAGCAGACTCTATTGTAGGGCAGTTCTTC. This encodes CASSVGGLADSIVGQFF.

With respect to this clonotype: Being one base from a much bigger clone, this may be a read error. The rearrangement uses TRBV11-1 and TRBJ1-1, with TRBD1 identical over 10 bases. This CDR3 spans 15 amino acids. Trimming removed 6 bases from V and 6 bases from J; junction bases left unmatched: 10. Germline-derived CDR1 and CDR2 are SGHAT and FQDESV (reference sequence). The CDR3 DNA sequence: TGTGCCAGCAGTTTACGTGGGACAGGGGTCGCTGAAGCTTTCTTT. Its translation: CASSLRGTGVAEAFF.

The chain recombines TRBV29-1 with TRBJ2-4, with D possibly matching TRBD2 (5 bases). The J call may be mistaken, given a closer DNA end match to TRBJ2-7. The V gene's germline CDR1 is SQVTM and CDR2 ANQGSEA. The CDR3 consists of 12 residues. The CDR3 protein is CSVVGSLSEQYF. For the CDR3, the DNA is TGCAGCGTTGTTGGGAGTCTCTCCGAGCAGTACTTC.

The chain joins TRBV6-5 to TRBJ2-5; D may be TRBD2 (5 bases). The CDR3 length is 13 residues. The V end lost 6 bases, the J end lost 11 bases, and 19 bases lay between the germline ends. The germline CDR1 and CDR2 sequences are MNHEY and SVGAGI. CDR3 nucleotide sequence: TGTGCCAGCAGCCCAGTTGAGAGGGATGAGCAGTACTTC. The encoded protein is CASSPVERDEQYF.

The chain has TRBV14 and TRBJ2-3; D remains ambiguous. The length of the CDR3 is 15 residues. The germline CDR1 and CDR2 sequences are SGHDN and FVKESK. Trimming took off 4 bases at V and 6 bases at J, with 17 bases between the two ends. The CDR3 DNA reads TGTGCCAGCAGCCCCTCCCAGCCCCTGATGGATACGCAGTATTTT. Its protein is CASSPSQPLMDTQYF.

This clonotype has more than one count but fewer than ten. V usage is TRBV11-1 and J usage is TRBJ2-4; TRBD1 is a possible D gene (7 bases). Germline V lookup: CDR1 SGHAT, CDR2 FQDESV (reference sequence). The CDR3 sequence is 16 residues long. The V and J ends lost 4 bases and 0 bases respectively, with 13 bases between them. CDR3 in DNA: TGTGCCAGCAGCTCGAACAGGGGACTAGCCAAAAACATTCAGTACTTC. It encodes CASSSNRGLAKNIQYF.

This clonotype has only a few counts. The chain is built from TRBV2 and TRBJ2-3, with 10 bases fitting TRBD2. This CDR3 has 14 amino acids. CDR1 is SNHLY and CDR2 is FYNNEI in the germline V gene. V lost 4 bases and J lost 5; bases outside the gene matches: 3. The CDR3 DNA follows: TGTGCCAGCAGTGGACTAGCGGGCGGAGATACGCAGTATTTT. This encodes CASSGLAGGDTQYF.

The chain combines TRBV12-3 or TRBV12-4 with TRBJ2-1; 12 bases are a match to TRBD2. V dropped 5 bases and J dropped 7; count of bases not matched to a gene: 6. The CDR3 extends over 15 amino acids. CDR3 sequence reads: CASSLRTSGVNEQFF. CDR3 DNA sequence: TGTGCCAGCAGTCTACGGACTAGCGGGGTAAATGAGCAGTTCTTC.

V is TRBV10-3 and J is TRBJ2-3; TRBD1 might be the D (6 bases). This CDR3 is built from 17 residues. V was shortened by 2 bases and J by 6 bases, with 21 bases between the two germline ends. The germline gives CDR1 ENHRY, CDR2 SYGVKD. The CDR3 region has the DNA TGTGCCATCAGTGAGCCTTCGGGACCGGCAGGGGAGGATACGCAGTATTTT. This encodes CAISEPSGPAGEDTQYF.

J is TRBJ2-4 and V is TRBV20-1; D possibly uses TRBD1 or TRBD2 (5 bases each). From germline, CDR1 is DFQATT and CDR2 SNEGSKA (reference sequence). The CDR3 has 13 residues. The CDR3 here is CSAWGSGNNEQYF. DNA of the CDR3: TGCAGCGCCTGGGGGAGCGGCAACAATGAGCAGTACTTC.

The CDR3 protein is CSARDGTTLNTEAFF. The CDR3 nucleotides are TGCAGTGCTAGAGATGGGACAACCTTGAACACTGAAGCTTTCTTT. This rearrangement joins TRBV20-1 to TRBJ1-1; TRBD1 is a possible D gene (6 bases). CDR3 size: 15 residues. V lost 0 bases, J lost 0 bases, and 11 bases lay in between. The germline CDR1 and CDR2 sequences are DFQATT and SNEGSKA (reference sequence).

This clonotype was found a few times. V and J are TRBV30 and TRBJ1-4; D not resolved. Per germline, CDR1 GTSNPN and CDR2 SVGIG (reference sequence). The V gene lost 2 bases and the J gene lost 4 bases, with 11 bases spanning the gap. There are 14 residues in the CDR3. The DNA of the CDR3 is TGTGCCTGGAGTCCCGGGGTGATTAATGAAAAACTGTTTTTT. Translated, it gives CAWSPGVINEKLFF.

In its sample, this clonotype was seen a few times. The chain recombines TRBV11-1 with TRBJ2-1; 11 bases agree with TRBD1. V lost 0 bases to trimming and J lost 6 bases; unmatched junction nucleotides: 1. This CDR3 is built from 15 residues. Germline V CDR1 and CDR2: SGHAT, FQDESV (reference sequence). CDR3 in amino acids: CASSLAGTGGNEQFF. The CDR3 coding sequence is TGTGCCAGCAGCTTAGCCGGGACAGGGGGCAATGAGCAGTTCTTC.

This clonotype was detected only a few times. V usage is TRBV27 and J usage is TRBJ2-4, with 8 bases matching TRBD1. This CDR3 comprises 13 residues. The V segment lost 4 bases and the J segment 9 bases; nucleotides outside the gene matches: 5. Germline V gene sequence: CDR1 MNHEY, CDR2 SMNVEV (reference sequence). The CDR3 spells CASSSGGEGIQYF. The DNA of the CDR3 is TGTGCCAGCAGTTCAGGGGGCGAGGGCATTCAGTACTTC.

This clonotype was detected only once. CDR3 bases: TGTGCCAGCAGCGGGGGGTATTACGAGCAGTACTTC. Its protein is CASSGGYYEQYF. This chain joins TRBV28 and TRBJ2-4, with 7 nucleotides matching TRBD2. The J call may be incorrect, as the DNA end agrees better with TRBJ2-7. Looked up from germline, CDR1 is MDHEN and CDR2 is SYDVKM. This CDR3 has 12 residues.

This clonotype was counted only a few times. The gene calls are TRBV20-1 and TRBJ1-5; D possibly corresponds to TRBD1 (5 bases). Deletions cut 0 bases from V and 4 bases from J, with 19 bases between. The CDR3 contains 17 residues. Germline V gene lookup returns CDR1 DFQATT and CDR2 SNEGSKA (reference sequence). The CDR3: CSARDPNLGGRNQPQHF. Here the CDR3 DNA reads TGCAGTGCTAGAGACCCCAACCTGGGGGGAAGGAATCAGCCCCAGCATTTT.

This chain uses TRBV5-1 with TRBJ1-4; D is unclear. Deletions cut 3 bases from V and 8 bases from J, with 17 bases between. The CDR3 covers 15 residues. Germline loops: CDR1 SGHRS, CDR2 YFSETQ. CDR3 in DNA: TGCGCCAGCAGCTCGGCATCCCCGGGCGTCGAAAAACTGTTTTTT. Protein product: CASSSASPGVEKLFF.

On this clonotype: One end of the junction fails to match germline, which may point to a read error. The rearrangement joins TRBV7-8 to TRBJ2-1; 8 bases agree with TRBD2. The CDR3 consists of 14 residues. From germline, CDR1 is SGHVS and CDR2 FQNEAQ. CDR3 nucleotide sequence: TGTGCCAGCCACCGCGGGGGGTCCTGCAATGAGCAGTTCTTC. This encodes CASHRGGSCNEQFF. Full variable domain (rest looked up from reference TRBV7-8 and TRBJ2-1): GAGVSQSPRYKVAKRGQDVALRCDPISGHVSLFWYQQALGQGPEFLTYFQNEAQLDKSGLPSDRFFAERPEGSVSTLKIQRTQQEDSAVYLCASHRGGSCNEQFFGPGTRLTVL.

In its sample, this clonotype was seen once. The rearrangement uses TRBV6-2 or TRBV6-3 and TRBJ1-5, with D maybe TRBD1 (5 bases). In germline, CDR1 is MNHEY, CDR2 SVGEGT. Trimming cost V 8 bases and J 3 bases, with 17 bases left between them. The CDR3 consists of 15 residues. CDR3 bases: TGTGCCAGCTCTAGGGACCCTGGGATCAATCAGCCCCAGCATTTT. Protein: CASSRDPGINQPQHF.

The DNA for the CDR3 is TGTGCCAGCAGTGACGGACTAGTCCTCCGCTACGAGCAGTACTTC. This codes for CASSDGLVLRYEQYF. The chain combines TRBV6-2 or TRBV6-3 with TRBJ2-7; 7 positions match TRBD2. This CDR3 is built from 15 residues. Per the germline V gene, CDR1 is MNHEY and CDR2 is SVGEGT. Trimming cost V 5 bases and J 3 bases; bases outside gene matches: 10.